This T cell receptor (beta chain) comes out of a study of shared clonotypes between healthy human individuals. Study results and caveats: Compared with memory subsets, naive subsets generally had larger estimated richness.

CDR3 length: 15 amino acids. J was trimmed by 3 bases and V by 2 bases; bases with no gene match: 5. Germline loops: CDR1 MNHNS, CDR2 SASEGT. Comments on this clone: Its matching antigen is unknown.

Data came from immunoSEQ multiplex PCR; TCRdb stores just in-frame clones and leaves some out. Among roughly 1,000,000 clones listed, about 80% were seen once. What was sequenced was memory CD4+ T cells from PBMCs. Subset given: CD45RA-negative fraction. The receptor was derived from a man aged 18 to 35 in good health. Some clones in this sample may be carry-over from other donors' samples. This chain uses TRBV6-1 with TRBJ2-7; 9 bases fit TRBD2. The CDR3 sequence is CASSEWPSGVYEQYF. DNA of the CDR3: TGTGCCAGCAGTGAATGGCCTAGCGGGGTCTACGAGCAGTACTTC.